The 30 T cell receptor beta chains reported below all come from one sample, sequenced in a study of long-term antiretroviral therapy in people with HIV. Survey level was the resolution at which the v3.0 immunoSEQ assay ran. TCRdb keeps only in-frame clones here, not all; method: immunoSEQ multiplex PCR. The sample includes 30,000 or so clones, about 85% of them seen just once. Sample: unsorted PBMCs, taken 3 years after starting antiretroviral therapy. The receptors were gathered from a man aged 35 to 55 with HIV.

This chain's CDR3 is CASSIAGGTDTQYF. The CDR3, as DNA: TGTGCCAGTAGTATAGCGGGGGGCACAGATACGCAGTATTTT. The chain combines TRBV19 with TRBJ2-3; D possibly corresponds to TRBD2 (6 bases). Germline V gene data show CDR1 as LNHDA and CDR2 as SQIVND (reference sequence). CDR3 length equals 14 residues. Trimming left V 1 base short and J 1 base short, with 6 bases between.

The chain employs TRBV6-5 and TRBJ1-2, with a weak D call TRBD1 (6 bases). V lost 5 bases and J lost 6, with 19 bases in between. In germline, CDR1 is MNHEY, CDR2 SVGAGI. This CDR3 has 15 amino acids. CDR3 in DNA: TGTGCCAGCAGTCCCTCCGACGGGGGGGCGGATGGCTACACCTTC. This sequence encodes CASSPSDGGADGYTF.

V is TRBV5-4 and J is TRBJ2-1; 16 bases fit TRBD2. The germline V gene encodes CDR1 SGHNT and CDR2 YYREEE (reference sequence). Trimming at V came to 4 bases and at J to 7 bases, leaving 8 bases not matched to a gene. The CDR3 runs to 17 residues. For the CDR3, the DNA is TGTGCCAGCAGCACCGGGACTAGCGGGAGGGCCATAAATGAGCAGTTCTTC. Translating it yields CASSTGTSGRAINEQFF.

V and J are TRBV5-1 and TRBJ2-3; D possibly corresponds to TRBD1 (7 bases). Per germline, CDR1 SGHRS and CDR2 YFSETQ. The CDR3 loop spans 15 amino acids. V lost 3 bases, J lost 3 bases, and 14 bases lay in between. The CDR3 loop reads CASSSRGDPTDTQYF. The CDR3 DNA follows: TGCGCCAGCAGCTCCAGGGGGGACCCAACAGATACGCAGTATTTT.

The CDR3 DNA sequence: TGTGCCTGGAGTTCGACCGGAAGTAATTCACCCCTCCACTTT. Translated: CAWSSTGSNSPLHF. The V gene is TRBV30, the J gene TRBJ1-6; D not certain. This CDR3 has 14 residues. The germline V gene has CDR1 GTSNPN and CDR2 SVGIG (reference sequence). V lost 2 bases and J lost 6, with 11 bases in between.

The CDR3 DNA sequence: TGTGCCAGCAGCTTAGTAGGGGGTGGGGGTAACACAGATACGCAGTATTTT. Amino acids: CASSLVGGGGNTDTQYF. This sequence joins TRBV11-2 and TRBJ2-3; tentatively, D is TRBD1 (6 bases). Between the trimmed V and J ends, which lost 1 base and 2 bases, there was a span of 16 bases. The CDR3 is 17 amino acids. Germline V gene lookup returns CDR1 SGHAT and CDR2 FQNNGV. The variable domain in full, completed from reference TRBV11-2 and TRBJ2-3, reads EAGVAQSPRYKIIEKRQSVAFWCNPISGHATLYWYQQILGQGPKLLIQFQNNGVVDDSQLPKDRFSAERLKGVDSTLKIQPAKLEDSAVYLCASSLVGGGGNTDTQYFGPGTRLTVL.

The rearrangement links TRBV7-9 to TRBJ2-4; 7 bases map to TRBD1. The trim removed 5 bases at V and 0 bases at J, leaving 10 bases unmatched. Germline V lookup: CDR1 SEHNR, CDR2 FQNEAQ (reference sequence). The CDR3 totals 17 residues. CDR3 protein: CASSTSGDSLAKNIQYF. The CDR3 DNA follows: TGTGCCAGCAGCACCTCAGGGGACAGTCTAGCCAAAAACATTCAGTACTTC.

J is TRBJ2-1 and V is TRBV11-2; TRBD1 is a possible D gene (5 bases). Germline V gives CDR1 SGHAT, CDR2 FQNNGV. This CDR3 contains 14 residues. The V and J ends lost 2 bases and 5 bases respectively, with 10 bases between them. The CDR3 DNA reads TGTGCCAGCAGCTTAATGGGGCAAAACAATGAGCAGTTCTTC. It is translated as CASSLMGQNNEQFF.

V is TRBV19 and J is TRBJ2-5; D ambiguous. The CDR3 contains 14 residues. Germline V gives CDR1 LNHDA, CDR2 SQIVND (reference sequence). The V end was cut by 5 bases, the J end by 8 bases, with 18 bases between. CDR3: CASSPRTAPGTQYF. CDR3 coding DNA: TGTGCCAGTAGTCCGAGGACGGCCCCAGGAACCCAGTACTTC. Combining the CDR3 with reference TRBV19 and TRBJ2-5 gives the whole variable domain DGGITQSPKYLFRKEGQNVTLSCEQNLNHDAMYWYRQDPGQGLRLIYYSQIVNDFQKGDIAEGYSVSREKKESFPLTVTSAQKNPTAFYLCASSPRTAPGTQYFGPGTRLLVL.

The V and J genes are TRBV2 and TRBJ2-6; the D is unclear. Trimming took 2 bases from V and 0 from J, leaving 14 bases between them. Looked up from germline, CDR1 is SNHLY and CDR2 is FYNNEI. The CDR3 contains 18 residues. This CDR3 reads CASSEYGQTHSGANVLTF. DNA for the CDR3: TGTGCCAGCAGTGAATATGGGCAGACCCACTCTGGGGCCAACGTCCTGACTTTC.

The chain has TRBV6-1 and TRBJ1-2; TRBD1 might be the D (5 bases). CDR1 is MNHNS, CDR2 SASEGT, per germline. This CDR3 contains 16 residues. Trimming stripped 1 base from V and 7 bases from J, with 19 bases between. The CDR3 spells CASSEESGTRGSGYTF. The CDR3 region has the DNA TGTGCCAGCAGTGAAGAAAGCGGGACTAGAGGCTCTGGCTACACCTTC.

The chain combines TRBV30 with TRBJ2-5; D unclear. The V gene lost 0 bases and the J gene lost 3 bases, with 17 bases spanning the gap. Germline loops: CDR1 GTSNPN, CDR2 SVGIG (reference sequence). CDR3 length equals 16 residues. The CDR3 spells CAWSVYSPQKEETQYF. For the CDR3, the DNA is TGTGCCTGGAGTGTATATTCGCCACAGAAAGAAGAGACCCAGTACTTC.

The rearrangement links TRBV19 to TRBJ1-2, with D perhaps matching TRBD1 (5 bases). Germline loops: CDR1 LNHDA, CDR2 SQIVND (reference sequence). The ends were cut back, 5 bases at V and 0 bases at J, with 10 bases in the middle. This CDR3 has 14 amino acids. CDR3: CASSSGRTNYGYTF. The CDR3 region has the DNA TGTGCCAGTAGTTCGGGACGGACTAACTATGGCTACACCTTC.

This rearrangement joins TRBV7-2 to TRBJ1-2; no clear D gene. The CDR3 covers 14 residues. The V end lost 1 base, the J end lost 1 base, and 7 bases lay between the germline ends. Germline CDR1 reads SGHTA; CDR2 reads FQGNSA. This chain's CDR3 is CASSLEGNNYGYTF. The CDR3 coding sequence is TGTGCCAGCAGCTTAGAAGGAAATAACTATGGCTACACCTTC. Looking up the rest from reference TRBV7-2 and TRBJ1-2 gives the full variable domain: GAGVSQSPSNKVTEKGKDVELRCDPISGHTALYWYRQSLGQGLEFLIYFQGNSAPDKSGLPSDRFSAERTGGSVSTLTIQRTQQEDSAVYLCASSLEGNNYGYTFGSGTRLTVV.

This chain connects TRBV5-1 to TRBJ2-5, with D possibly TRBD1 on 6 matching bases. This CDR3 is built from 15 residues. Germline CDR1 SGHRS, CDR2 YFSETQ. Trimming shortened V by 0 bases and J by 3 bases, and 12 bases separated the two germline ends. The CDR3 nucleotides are TGCGCCAGCAGCTTGGCCGGGACAAAAGAAGAGACCCAGTACTTC. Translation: CASSLAGTKEETQYF. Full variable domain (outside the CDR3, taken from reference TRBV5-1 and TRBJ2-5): KAGVTQTPRYLIKTRGQQVTLSCSPISGHRSVSWYQQTPGQGLQFLFEYFSETQRNKGNFPGRFSGRQFSNSRSEMNVSTLELGDSALYLCASSLAGTKEETQYFGPGTRLLVL.

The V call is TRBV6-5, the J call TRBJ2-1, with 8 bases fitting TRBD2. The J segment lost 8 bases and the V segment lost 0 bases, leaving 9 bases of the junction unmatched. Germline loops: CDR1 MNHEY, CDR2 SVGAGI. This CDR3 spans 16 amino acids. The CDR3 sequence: CASSYSTSGSNDEQFF. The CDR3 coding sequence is TGTGCCAGCAGTTACTCGACAAGCGGGAGTAACGATGAGCAGTTCTTC.

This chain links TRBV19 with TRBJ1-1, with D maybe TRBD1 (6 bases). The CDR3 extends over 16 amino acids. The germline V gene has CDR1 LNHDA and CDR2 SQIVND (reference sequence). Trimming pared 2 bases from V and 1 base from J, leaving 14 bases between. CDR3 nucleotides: TGTGCCAGTAGTATATCGGCAGGGGCCTCGAACACTGAAGCTTTCTTT. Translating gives CASSISAGASNTEAFF. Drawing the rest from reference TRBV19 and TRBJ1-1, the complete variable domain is DGGITQSPKYLFRKEGQNVTLSCEQNLNHDAMYWYRQDPGQGLRLIYYSQIVNDFQKGDIAEGYSVSREKKESFPLTVTSAQKNPTAFYLCASSISAGASNTEAFFGQGTRLTVV.

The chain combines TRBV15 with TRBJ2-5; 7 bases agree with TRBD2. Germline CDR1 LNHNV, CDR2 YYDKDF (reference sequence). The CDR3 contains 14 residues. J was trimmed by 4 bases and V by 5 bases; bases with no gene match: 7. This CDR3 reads CATSGGVDPETQYF. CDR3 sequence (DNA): TGTGCCACCAGCGGGGGGGTCGATCCAGAGACCCAGTACTTC.

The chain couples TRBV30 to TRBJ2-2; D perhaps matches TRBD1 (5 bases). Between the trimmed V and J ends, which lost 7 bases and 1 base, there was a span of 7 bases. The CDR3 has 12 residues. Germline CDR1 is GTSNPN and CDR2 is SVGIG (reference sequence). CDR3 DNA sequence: TGTGCCTTCACAGGGAACACCGGGGAGCTGTTTTTT. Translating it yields CAFTGNTGELFF.

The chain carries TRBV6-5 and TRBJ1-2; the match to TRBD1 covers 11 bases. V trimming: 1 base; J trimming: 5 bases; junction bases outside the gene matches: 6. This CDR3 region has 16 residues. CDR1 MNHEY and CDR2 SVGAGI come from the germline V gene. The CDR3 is CASSYFGQGALYGYTF. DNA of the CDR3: TGTGCCAGCAGTTACTTCGGACAGGGGGCTTTATATGGCTACACCTTC.

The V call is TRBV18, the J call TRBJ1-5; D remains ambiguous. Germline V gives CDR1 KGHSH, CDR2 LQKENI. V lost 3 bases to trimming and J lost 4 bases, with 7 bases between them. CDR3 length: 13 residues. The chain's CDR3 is CASSPQENQPQHF. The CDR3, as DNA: TGTGCCAGCTCACCCCAGGAGAATCAGCCCCAGCATTTT.

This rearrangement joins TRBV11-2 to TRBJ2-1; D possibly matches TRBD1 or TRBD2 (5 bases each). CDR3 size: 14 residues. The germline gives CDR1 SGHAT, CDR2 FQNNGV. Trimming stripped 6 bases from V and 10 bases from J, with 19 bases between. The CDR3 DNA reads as TGTGCCAGCAGTCCTCCGGGACCGTTAAAAGAGCAGTTCTTC. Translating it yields CASSPPGPLKEQFF.

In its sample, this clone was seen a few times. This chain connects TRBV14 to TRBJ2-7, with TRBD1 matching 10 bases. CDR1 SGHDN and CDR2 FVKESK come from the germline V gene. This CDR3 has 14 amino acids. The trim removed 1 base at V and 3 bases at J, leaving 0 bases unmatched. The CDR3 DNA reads TGTGCCAGCAGCCAAGGGACAGGGGGCTACGAGCAGTACTTC. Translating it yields CASSQGTGGYEQYF.

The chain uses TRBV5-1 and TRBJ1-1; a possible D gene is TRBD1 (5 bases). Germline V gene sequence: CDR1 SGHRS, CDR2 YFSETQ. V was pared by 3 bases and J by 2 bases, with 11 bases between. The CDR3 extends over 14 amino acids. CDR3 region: CASSSGTGNTEAFF. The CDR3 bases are TGCGCCAGCAGCTCCGGGACGGGTAACACTGAAGCTTTCTTT. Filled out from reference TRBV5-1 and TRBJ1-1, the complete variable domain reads KAGVTQTPRYLIKTRGQQVTLSCSPISGHRSVSWYQQTPGQGLQFLFEYFSETQRNKGNFPGRFSGRQFSNSRSEMNVSTLELGDSALYLCASSSGTGNTEAFFGQGTRLTVV.

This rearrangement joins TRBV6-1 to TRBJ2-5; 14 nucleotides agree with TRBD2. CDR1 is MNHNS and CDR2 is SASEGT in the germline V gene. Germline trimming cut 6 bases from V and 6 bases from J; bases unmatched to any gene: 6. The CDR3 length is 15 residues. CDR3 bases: TGTGCCAGCAGGCCGGGGACTAGCGGGGGCAAGACCCAGTACTTC. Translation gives CASRPGTSGGKTQYF.

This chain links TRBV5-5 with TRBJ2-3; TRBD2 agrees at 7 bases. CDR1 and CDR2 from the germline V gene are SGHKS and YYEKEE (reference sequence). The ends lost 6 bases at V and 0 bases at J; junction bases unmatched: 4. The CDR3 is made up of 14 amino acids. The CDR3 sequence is CASNWEGSTDTQYF. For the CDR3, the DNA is TGTGCCAGCAATTGGGAGGGGAGCACAGATACGCAGTATTTT. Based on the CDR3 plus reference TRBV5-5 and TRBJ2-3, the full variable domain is DAGVTQSPTHLIKTRGQQVTLRCSPISGHKSVSWYQQVLGQGPQFIFQYYEKEERGRGNFPDRFSARQFPNYSSELNVNALLLGDSALYLCASNWEGSTDTQYFGPGTRLTVL.

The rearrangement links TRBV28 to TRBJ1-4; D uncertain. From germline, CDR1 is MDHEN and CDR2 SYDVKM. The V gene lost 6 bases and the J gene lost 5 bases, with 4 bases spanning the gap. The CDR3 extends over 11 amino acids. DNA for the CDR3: TGTGCCAGCAGGGCAAATGAAAAACTGTTTTTT. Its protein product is CASRANEKLFF.

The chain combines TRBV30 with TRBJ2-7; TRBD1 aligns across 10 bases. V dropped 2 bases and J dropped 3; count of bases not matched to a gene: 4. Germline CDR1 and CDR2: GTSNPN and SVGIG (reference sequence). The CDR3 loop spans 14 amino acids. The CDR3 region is CAWSRTGGSYEQYF. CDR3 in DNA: TGTGCCTGGAGTCGGACAGGGGGGAGCTACGAGCAGTACTTC.

CDR3 amino acids: CASSFGEGGYGYTF. CDR3 nucleotide sequence: TGTGCCAGCAGTTTCGGGGAAGGTGGCTATGGCTACACCTTC. The genes are TRBV9 and TRBJ1-2; no definite D call. Trimming took off 5 bases at V and 4 bases at J, with 15 bases between the two ends. The CDR3 is 14 amino acids. The germline CDR1 and CDR2 sequences are SGDLS and YYNGEE.

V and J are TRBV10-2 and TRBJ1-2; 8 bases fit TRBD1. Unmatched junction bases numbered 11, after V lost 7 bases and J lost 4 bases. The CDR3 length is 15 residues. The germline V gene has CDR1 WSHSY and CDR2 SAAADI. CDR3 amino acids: CASNRGGGESYGYTF. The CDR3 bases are TGCGCCAGCAACAGGGGGGGAGGGGAAAGCTATGGCTACACCTTC.